A single sample gave rise to the 23 T cell receptor beta chains below, sequenced in a study of T cell clonality in common variable immunodeficiency. TCRdb's table, derived via immunoSEQ multiplex PCR, lists solely in-frame clones and lacks some. The profile covers about 52,000 clones, none occurring a single time. The specimen sequenced was peripheral blood mononuclear cells. The receptors were sampled from a person aged 18 to 75 in good health.

This clone was seen at least ten times. Read sequence stops 3 residues before the CDR3 end, and the germline J gene provides the missing end. The chain recombines TRBV11-2 with TRBJ2-3, with a weak D call TRBD2 (5 bases). Germline CDR1 SGHAT, CDR2 FQNNGV. Trimming shortened V by 3 bases and J by 4 bases, and 11 bases separated the two germline ends. CDR3 size: 14 residues. The sequenced part of the CDR3 DNA is TGTGCCAGCAGCTTTGGCGAGGGTCCAGATACG. Translated, it gives CASSFGEGPDT. The entire CDR3 protein is CASSFGEGPDTQYF.

A few counts support this clone. With the read ending 3 residues before the CDR3 end, the germline J gene is used to fill in that end. The V gene is TRBV20-1, the J gene TRBJ1-5; 9 nucleotides agree with TRBD1. Trimming at V came to 6 bases and at J to 7 bases, leaving 4 bases not matched to a gene. Germline loops: CDR1 DFQATT, CDR2 SNEGSKA (reference sequence). CDR3 length equals 12 residues. This CDR3 reads CSAPDRGQPQHF. Incomplete CDR3 DNA: TGCAGTGCCCCGGACAGGGGACAGCCC.

This clone was observed a handful of times. The read terminates 3 residues ahead of where the CDR3 ends, so the germline J gene completes it. The chain has TRBV11-1 and TRBJ2-7; D is possibly TRBD2 (7 bases). Trimming took 5 bases from V and 3 from J, leaving 17 bases between them. The CDR3 covers 15 residues. Germline V gives CDR1 SGHAT, CDR2 FQDESV (reference sequence). The CDR3 region is CASSLIRGGYYEQYF. CDR3 DNA, as far as it was read: TGTGCCAGCAGCCTCATCAGGGGAGGGTACTACGAG.

This clone was found many times. The CDR3 sequence: CASSKGQGSYEQYF. The CDR3 bases that were read are TGTGCCAGTAGTAAGGGACAGGGGTCCTACGAG. The chain employs TRBV19 and TRBJ2-7, with 10 bases aligning to TRBD1. The read halts 3 residues ahead of the CDR3 end, with the missing end drawn from the germline J gene. The CDR3 has 14 amino acids. Germline-derived CDR1 and CDR2 are LNHDA and SQIVND (reference sequence). V shed 4 bases and J 1 base; nucleotides not matched to a gene: 1. Full variable domain (outside the CDR3, taken from reference TRBV19 and TRBJ2-7): DGGITQSPKYLFRKEGQNVTLSCEQNLNHDAMYWYRQDPGQGLRLIYYSQIVNDFQKGDIAEGYSVSREKKESFPLTVTSAQKNPTAFYLCASSKGQGSYEQYFGPGTRLTVT.

In this sample, this clone turned up many times. The read terminates 3 residues ahead of where the CDR3 ends, so the germline J gene completes it. V and J are TRBV19 and TRBJ2-6; tentative D call: TRBD1 (5 bases). Trimming cost V 6 bases and J 2 bases, with 14 bases left between them. CDR3 size: 16 residues. Germline assignment: CDR1 LNHDA and CDR2 SQIVND (reference sequence). The CDR3 DNA, read in part, is TGTGCCAGTAGCTCTATCAGGGTAACTGGGGCCAACGTC. Protein sequence: CASSSIRVTGANV. The full CDR3 reads CASSSIRVTGANVLTF.

In this sample, this clone turned up many times. Read coverage stops 3 residues before the CDR3 terminus; the germline J gene supplies the remainder. This sequence joins TRBV6-1 and TRBJ2-7, with D possibly being TRBD1 (6 bases). The CDR3 runs to 14 residues. V was pared by 0 bases and J by 6 bases, with 12 bases between. The germline V gene has CDR1 MNHNS and CDR2 SASEGT. The part of the CDR3 DNA that was read is TGTGCCAGCAGTGAAGCGCTCGGACAGCTCGAG. Encoded protein: CASSEALGQLE. The complete CDR3 reads CASSEALGQLEQYF.

This clone was seen many times. The read terminates 3 residues before the CDR3 end, so the remaining end is supplied by the germline J gene. The rearrangement links TRBV28 to TRBJ2-1; D might be TRBD1 (5 bases). The CDR3 totals 14 residues. Germline V gives CDR1 MDHEN, CDR2 SYDVKM. Between the trimmed V and J ends, which lost 2 bases and 4 bases, there was a span of 9 bases. The CDR3 is CASSLAGPYNEQFF. The part of the CDR3 DNA that was read is TGTGCCAGCAGTTTAGCAGGGCCTTACAATGAG.

This clone was found a few times. The chain's CDR3 is CASSIWGTGLSWETQYF. The sequenced CDR3 bases are TGTGCCAGTAGTATCTGGGGGACAGGGTTATCGTGGGAGACC. The chain joins TRBV19 to TRBJ2-5; 9 bases are shared with TRBD1. The CDR3 end lies 3 residues beyond the end of the read and is filled in from the germline J gene. The CDR3 totals 17 residues. V lost 3 bases, J lost 5 bases, and 13 bases stayed unmatched. Germline CDR1 LNHDA, CDR2 SQIVND (reference sequence).

This clone was seen more than once but under ten times. The read terminates 3 residues before the CDR3 end, so the remaining end is supplied by the germline J gene. The chain carries TRBV11-3 and TRBJ2-7; 7 nucleotides align to TRBD1. Germline V gene lookup returns CDR1 SGHNT and CDR2 YENEEA. Trimming cost V 5 bases and J 5 bases; bases outside gene matches: 3. The CDR3 length is 12 residues. The CDR3 bases that were read are TGTGCCAGCAGCCGGGACAGCAACGAG. Protein sequence: CASSRDSNE. In full, the CDR3 reads CASSRDSNEQYF.

This clone was detected many times. The read gets to within 3 residues of the CDR3 end, and the germline J gene fills in the rest. This sequence joins TRBV4-2 and TRBJ2-5; 7 bases line up with TRBD1. The CDR3 spans 13 residues. CDR1 LGHNA and CDR2 YNFKEQ come from the germline V gene. With V trimmed by 11 bases and J by 5 bases, 11 bases remained unmatched. The CDR3 sequence: CAAGRGGGETQYF. CDR3 DNA, as far as it was read: TGTGCCGCTGGGCGAGGGGGCGGCGAGACC.

Remarks on this clone: Coverage ceases 3 residues before the CDR3 finishes, and the germline J gene fills in the end. V gene TRBV7-6 combines with J gene TRBJ2-7; tentatively, D is TRBD1 (5 bases). Trimming stripped 2 bases from V and 1 base from J, with 9 bases between. Germline CDR1 reads SGHVS; CDR2 reads FNYEAQ. The CDR3 totals 14 residues. Partial CDR3 DNA: TGTGCCAGCAGCTTATCAGGGTTTTCCTACGAG. Protein: CASSLSGFSYE. The CDR3 reads in full as CASSLSGFSYEQYF.

This clone showed up many times. The read terminates 3 residues before the CDR3 end, so the remaining end is supplied by the germline J gene. V and J are TRBV30 and TRBJ1-1; D gene ambiguous. CDR1 and CDR2 from the germline V gene are GTSNPN and SVGIG (reference sequence). The CDR3 consists of 13 residues. CDR3 bases read: TGTGCCTGGAGGGAGCCGGGGTCCGGAGTA. The encoded protein is CAWREPGSGV. In full, the CDR3 is CAWREPGSGVAFF.

This clone was counted many times. The read comes to an end 3 residues before the CDR3 does, leaving the germline J gene to fill in the end. The chain combines TRBV29-1 with TRBJ2-5, with 11 bases identical to TRBD2. The germline CDR1 and CDR2 sequences are SQVTM and ANQGSEA. The length of the CDR3 is 14 residues. The junction had 2 bases not matched to a gene; V was cut back by 5 bases and J by 0 bases. CDR3 region: CSVLAGGNQETQYF. The CDR3 bases that were read are TGCAGCGTTCTAGCGGGGGGCAACCAAGAGACC.

With respect to this clone: The sequence runs out 3 residues before the end of the CDR3; the remainder is reconstructed from the germline J gene. The chain couples TRBV6-1 to TRBJ2-5; the match to TRBD2 covers 7 bases. The CDR3 consists of 14 residues. CDR1 is MNHNS, CDR2 SASEGT, per germline. The J segment lost 4 bases and the V segment lost 0 bases, leaving 2 bases of the junction unmatched. The DNA read from the CDR3 is TGTGCCAGCAGTGAAGCCGGGGAGGGAGAGACC. Translating it yields CASSEAGEGET. The CDR3 as a whole reads CASSEAGEGETQYF.

There are many counts of this clone. The read stops 3 residues short of the end of the CDR3; the missing end is completed from the germline J gene. This rearrangement joins TRBV18 to TRBJ1-5, with D uncertain. V dropped 2 bases and J dropped 5 bases, with 16 bases sitting between them. Germline CDR1 reads KGHSH; CDR2 reads LQKENI. CDR3 length: 16 amino acids. The DNA read from the CDR3 is TGTGCCAGCTCACCATCTTCTTCGACACCTTATCAGCCC. Its protein is CASSPSSSTPYQP. The CDR3 as a whole reads CASSPSSSTPYQPQHF. Full variable domain (remainder filled in from reference TRBV18 and TRBJ1-5): NAGVMQNPRHLVRRRGQEARLRCSPMKGHSHVYWYRQLPEEGLKFMVYLQKENIIDESGMPKERFSAEFPKEGPSILRIQQVVRGDSAAYFCASSPSSSTPYQPQHFGDGTRLSIL.

This clone has a count of ten or more. The observed sequence ends 3 residues before the CDR3 terminus, with the missing tail filled in from the germline J gene. The chain joins TRBV20-1 to TRBJ1-5; possible D gene TRBD1, 6 bases. Trimming took 0 bases from V and 0 from J, leaving 15 bases between them. Germline V gene data show CDR1 as DFQATT and CDR2 as SNEGSKA (reference sequence). There are 17 residues in the CDR3. The DNA read from the CDR3 is TGCAGTGCTAGAGATGGGGGGGGGCCCGCTAGCAATCAGCCC. Translating gives CSARDGGGPASNQP. The CDR3 as a whole reads CSARDGGGPASNQPQHF.

This clone was observed a handful of times. This CDR3 reads CASSMGSGQAFSGANVLTF. The CDR3 bases that were read are TGTGCCAGTAGTATGGGTTCCGGACAGGCGTTCTCTGGGGCCAACGTC. This rearrangement joins TRBV19 to TRBJ2-6, with 7 bases matching TRBD1. The read gets to within 3 residues of the CDR3 end, and the germline J gene fills in the rest. The CDR3 length is 19 residues. The J segment lost 0 bases and the V segment lost 3 bases, leaving 11 bases of the junction unmatched. The V gene's germline CDR1 is LNHDA and CDR2 SQIVND (reference sequence). The whole variable domain, remainder taken from reference TRBV19 and TRBJ2-6, is DGGITQSPKYLFRKEGQNVTLSCEQNLNHDAMYWYRQDPGQGLRLIYYSQIVNDFQKGDIAEGYSVSREKKESFPLTVTSAQKNPTAFYLCASSMGSGQAFSGANVLTFGAGSRLTVL.

Many counts were recorded for this clone. The CDR3 is cut off 3 residues early in the read; its end comes from the germline J gene. The chain joins TRBV28 to TRBJ2-2, with TRBD2 matching over 8 bases. The ends lost 11 bases at V and 7 bases at J; junction bases unmatched: 15. The CDR3 sequence is 15 residues long. Germline CDR1 reads MDHEN; CDR2 reads SYDVKM. CDR3 DNA, as far as it was read: TGTGCCGGAAGCGGGGGCATCCTGCAGGTCGGGGAG. Translated: CAGSGGILQVGE. The CDR3, in full, reads CAGSGGILQVGELFF.

This clone was recorded at least ten times. The read finishes 3 residues shy of the CDR3 end, and the germline J gene is used to complete it. V gene TRBV6-1 combines with J gene TRBJ1-2, with 7 positions matching TRBD1. Germline V lookup: CDR1 MNHNS, CDR2 SASEGT. V dropped 4 bases and J dropped 7; count of bases not matched to a gene: 9. The CDR3 sequence is 14 residues long. The CDR3 bases that were read are TGTGCCAGCAGTGCAGACCAGGGGGTGGGTGGC. This codes for CASSADQGVGG. The complete CDR3 protein is CASSADQGVGGYTF.

The table lists this clone with many counts. The read ends 3 residues shy of where the CDR3 ends; the end is completed using the germline J gene. The chain links TRBV7-3 to TRBJ2-3; D gene unclear. Germline V CDR1 and CDR2: SGHTA, FQGTGA. The CDR3 loop spans 12 amino acids. Trimming took off 5 bases at V and 2 bases at J, with 5 bases between the two ends. The sequenced part of the CDR3 DNA is TGTGCCAGCAGCGACACCACAGATACG. It codes for CASSDTTDT. Given in full, the CDR3 is CASSDTTDTQYF.

This clone was detected many times. Read coverage stops 3 residues before the CDR3 terminus; the germline J gene supplies the remainder. The gene calls are TRBV2 and TRBJ2-5; 10 nucleotides agree with TRBD1. Germline V gene data show CDR1 as SNHLY and CDR2 as FYNNEI. J lost 5 bases, V lost 8 bases, and 8 bases had no gene match. CDR3 length: 14 residues. The DNA read from the CDR3 is TGTGCCAGCTGCCGGGACAGGGGTTGGGAGACC. This codes for CASCRDRGWET. The whole CDR3 sequence reads CASCRDRGWETQYF.

As concerns this clone: The read comes to an end 3 residues before the CDR3 does, leaving the germline J gene to fill in the end. The chain combines TRBV5-4 with TRBJ2-1, with D maybe TRBD2 (7 bases). V was cut by 6 bases and J by 7 bases, with 20 bases left in between. From germline, CDR1 is SGHNT and CDR2 YYREEE (reference sequence). The CDR3 contains 15 residues. The part of the CDR3 DNA that was read is TGTGCCAGCACCATAAAATGGGGGGGCCGGAATGAG. Amino acid sequence: CASTIKWGGRNE. The whole CDR3 region reads CASTIKWGGRNEQFF.

At least ten counts were recorded for this clone. The CDR3 bases that were read are TGTGCCAGTAGTATAGATCGCCTAGCGTCTAGCACAGATACG. Its translation is CASSIDRLASSTDT. The whole CDR3 protein is CASSIDRLASSTDTQYF. V and J are TRBV19 and TRBJ2-3; tentative D call: TRBD2 (6 bases). The CDR3 end is not reached by the read, which stops 3 residues before it; the germline J gene fills it in. Per the germline V gene, CDR1 is LNHDA and CDR2 is SQIVND (reference sequence). The germline V and J ends were trimmed by 0 bases and 0 bases, with 13 bases remaining between them. The CDR3 runs 17 residues.